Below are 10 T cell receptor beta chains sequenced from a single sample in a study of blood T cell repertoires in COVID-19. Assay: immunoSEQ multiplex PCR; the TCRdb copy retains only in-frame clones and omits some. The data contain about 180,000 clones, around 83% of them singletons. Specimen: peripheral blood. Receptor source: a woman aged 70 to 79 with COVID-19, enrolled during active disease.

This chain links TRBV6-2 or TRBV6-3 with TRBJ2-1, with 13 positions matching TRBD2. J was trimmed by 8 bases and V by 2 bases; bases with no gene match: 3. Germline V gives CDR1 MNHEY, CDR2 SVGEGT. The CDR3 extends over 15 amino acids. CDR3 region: CASSYVGTSGDEQFF. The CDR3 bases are TGTGCCAGCAGTTACGTCGGGACTAGCGGGGATGAGCAGTTCTTC.

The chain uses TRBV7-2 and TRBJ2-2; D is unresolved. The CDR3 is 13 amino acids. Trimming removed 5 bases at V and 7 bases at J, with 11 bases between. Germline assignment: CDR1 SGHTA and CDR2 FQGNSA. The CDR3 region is CASSTLHRGELFF. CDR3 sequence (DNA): TGTGCCAGCAGCACACTACATCGCGGGGAGCTGTTTTTT.

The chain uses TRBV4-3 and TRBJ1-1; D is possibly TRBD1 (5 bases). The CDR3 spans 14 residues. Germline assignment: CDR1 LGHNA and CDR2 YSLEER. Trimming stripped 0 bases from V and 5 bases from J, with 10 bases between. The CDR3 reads CASSQDSGGTEAFF. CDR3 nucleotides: TGCGCCAGCAGCCAAGATTCGGGGGGGACTGAAGCTTTCTTT.

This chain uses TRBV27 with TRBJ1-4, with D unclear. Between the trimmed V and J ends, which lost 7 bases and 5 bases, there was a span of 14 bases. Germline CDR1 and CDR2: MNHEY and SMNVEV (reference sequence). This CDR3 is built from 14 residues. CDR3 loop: CASTNRVGNEKLFF. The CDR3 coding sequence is TGTGCCAGCACCAACCGGGTCGGAAATGAAAAACTGTTTTTT.

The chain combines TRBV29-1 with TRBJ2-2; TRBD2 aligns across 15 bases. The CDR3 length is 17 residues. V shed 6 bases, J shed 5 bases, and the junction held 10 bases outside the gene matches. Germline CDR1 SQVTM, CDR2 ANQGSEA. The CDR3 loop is CSVLGLAGGPETGELFF. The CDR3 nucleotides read TGCAGCGTCCTGGGACTAGCGGGAGGCCCCGAGACCGGGGAGCTGTTTTTT.

In DNA form, the CDR3 reads TGTGCCAGCAGTTTAATGACGGGTCGAGCTTTCTTT. Amino acids: CASSLMTGRAFF. This sequence joins TRBV28 and TRBJ1-1; D remains ambiguous. This CDR3 spans 12 amino acids. V lost 2 bases, J lost 10 bases, and 11 bases lay in between. Germline V gene data show CDR1 as MDHEN and CDR2 as SYDVKM.

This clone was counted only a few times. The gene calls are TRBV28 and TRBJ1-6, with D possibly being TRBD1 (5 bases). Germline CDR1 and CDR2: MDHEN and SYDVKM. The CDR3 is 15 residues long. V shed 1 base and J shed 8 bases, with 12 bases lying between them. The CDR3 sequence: CASSLFGRDDSPLHF. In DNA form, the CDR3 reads TGTGCCAGCAGTTTATTCGGCAGGGATGATTCACCCCTCCACTTT. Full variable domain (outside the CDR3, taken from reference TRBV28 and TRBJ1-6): DVKVTQSSRYLVKRTGEKVFLECVQDMDHENMFWYRQDPGLGLRLIYFSYDVKMKEKGDIPEGYSVSREKKERFSLILESASTNQTSMYLCASSLFGRDDSPLHFGNGTRLTVT.

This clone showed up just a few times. The CDR3 protein is CASSLSLAPQDEQFF. In DNA, the CDR3 is TGCGCCAGCAGCTTGAGCCTAGCCCCCCAGGATGAGCAGTTCTTC. V is TRBV5-1 and J is TRBJ2-1; D might be TRBD2 (5 bases). The length of the CDR3 is 15 residues. Per germline, CDR1 SGHRS and CDR2 YFSETQ. V gave up 1 base and J gave up 8 bases, with 16 bases separating them. Full variable domain (missing parts from reference TRBV5-1 and TRBJ2-1): KAGVTQTPRYLIKTRGQQVTLSCSPISGHRSVSWYQQTPGQGLQFLFEYFSETQRNKGNFPGRFSGRQFSNSRSEMNVSTLELGDSALYLCASSLSLAPQDEQFFGPGTRLTVL.

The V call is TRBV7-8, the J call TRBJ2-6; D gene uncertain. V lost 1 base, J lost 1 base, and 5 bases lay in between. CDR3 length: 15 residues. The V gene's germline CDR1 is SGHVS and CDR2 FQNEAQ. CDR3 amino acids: CASSLGQSGANVLTF. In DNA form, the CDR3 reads TGTGCCAGCAGCTTAGGCCAGTCTGGGGCCAACGTCCTGACTTTC.

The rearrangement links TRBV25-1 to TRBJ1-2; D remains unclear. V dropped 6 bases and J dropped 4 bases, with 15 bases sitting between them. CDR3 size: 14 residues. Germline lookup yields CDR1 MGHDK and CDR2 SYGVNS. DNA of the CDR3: TGTGCCAGCAGCCAAGGTCCATCGGGCTATGGCTACACCTTC. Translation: CASSQGPSGYGYTF.